The rows below give T cell receptor beta chains drawn from one sample of a study of radiotherapy plus CTLA-4 blockade in lung cancer. The protocol was immunoSEQ multiplex PCR, while the TCRdb copy is restricted to in-frame clones and leaves out a portion. The sample has some 66,000 clones; over 75% are singletons. This specimen consisted of peripheral blood, obtained from a patient treated with radiotherapy plus ipilimumab. The receptors originated from a human donor with non-small cell lung cancer who had a partial response to radiotherapy plus ipilimumab. Both conserved end residues are part of each CDR3. The D gene is left open where the match is weak. Not every row has a clone size; where given, it reads once, few, many or a size class.

CDR3aa: CASSLTQGHEQYF
CDR3nt: TGTGCCAGCAGCTTAACACAGGGTCACGAGCAGTACTTC
d_gene: NA
abundance: NA
v_gene: TRBV7-2
len: 13
j_gene: TRBJ2-7

CDR3aa: CASSELAGGPGTDTQYF
CDR3nt: TGTGCCAGCAGTGAATTAGCGGGAGGGCCAGGCACAGATACGCAGTATTTT
d_gene: TRBD2
abundance: NA
v_gene: TRBV6-1
len: 17
j_gene: TRBJ2-3

CDR3aa: CASSLDGDLGYTF
CDR3nt: TGTGCCAGCAGCTTAGACGGGGATCTGGGCTACACCTTC
d_gene: NA
abundance: NA
v_gene: TRBV11-2
len: 13
j_gene: TRBJ1-2

CDR3aa: CASSVHAGITGELFF
CDR3nt: TGTGCCAGCAGCGTCCACGCGGGTATTACCGGGGAGCTGTTTTTT
d_gene: NA
abundance: NA
v_gene: TRBV9
len: 15
j_gene: TRBJ2-2

CDR3aa: CASSFRGAGSPYEQYF
CDR3nt: TGTGCCAGCAGTTTTCGGGGGGCCGGTAGTCCCTACGAGCAGTACTTC
d_gene: NA
abundance: NA
v_gene: TRBV27
len: 16
j_gene: TRBJ2-7

CDR3aa: CAGWRVDYNEQFF
CDR3nt: TGTGCCGGCTGGCGGGTAGACTACAATGAGCAGTTCTTC
d_gene: NA
abundance: once
v_gene: TRBV30
len: 13
j_gene: TRBJ2-1

CDR3aa: CASSLASGAGNTGELFF
CDR3nt: TGCGCCAGCAGCTTGGCTAGCGGGGCCGGGAACACCGGGGAGCTGTTTTTT
d_gene: TRBD2
abundance: once
v_gene: TRBV5-1
len: 17
j_gene: TRBJ2-2

CDR3aa: CASRSPAGPGEKLFF
CDR3nt: TGTGCCAGCAGATCCCCGGCAGGGCCTGGTGAAAAACTGTTTTTT
d_gene: NA
abundance: NA
v_gene: TRBV28
len: 15
j_gene: TRBJ1-4

CDR3aa: CATSRDRVFLETQYF
CDR3nt: TGTGCCACCAGCAGAGATCGGGTTTTTTTGGAGACCCAGTACTTC
d_gene: NA
abundance: once
v_gene: TRBV15
len: 15
j_gene: TRBJ2-5

CDR3aa: CASSPRRDRGYEQYF
CDR3nt: TGTGCCAGCAGCCCTCGCCGGGACAGGGGCTACGAGCAGTACTTC
d_gene: TRBD1
abundance: NA
v_gene: TRBV7-2
len: 15
j_gene: TRBJ2-7

CDR3aa: CASSFGTSGSREQYF
CDR3nt: TGTGCCAGCAGCTTTGGGACTAGCGGGAGCAGGGAGCAGTACTTC
d_gene: TRBD2
abundance: NA
v_gene: TRBV7-3
len: 15
j_gene: TRBJ2-7

CDR3aa: CASSLTGGYGYTF
CDR3nt: TGTGCCAGCAGCTTAACAGGGGGCTATGGCTACACCTTC
d_gene: TRBD1
abundance: once
v_gene: TRBV7-9
len: 13
j_gene: TRBJ1-2

CDR3aa: CASSPDLGGNTEAFF
CDR3nt: TGTGCCAGCAGTCCTGATCTCGGGGGAAACACTGAAGCTTTCTTT
d_gene: NA
abundance: NA
v_gene: TRBV2
len: 15
j_gene: TRBJ1-1

CDR3aa: CATQGGVGLRTEAFF
CDR3nt: TGTGCCACCCAGGGTGGAGTAGGGTTGAGGACTGAAGCTTTCTTT
d_gene: NA
abundance: once
v_gene: TRBV27
len: 15
j_gene: TRBJ1-1

CDR3aa: CASSQGGPARETQYF
CDR3nt: TGCGCCAGCAGCCAAGGGGGGCCTGCCAGGGAGACCCAGTACTTC
d_gene: NA
abundance: NA
v_gene: TRBV4-1
len: 15
j_gene: TRBJ2-5

CDR3aa: CASSRLAANTGELFF
CDR3nt: TGTGCCAGCTCCCGACTAGCGGCGAACACCGGGGAGCTGTTTTTT
d_gene: TRBD2
abundance: NA
v_gene: TRBV5-4
len: 15
j_gene: TRBJ2-2

CDR3aa: CSVERQIPSSGYTF
CDR3nt: TGCAGCGTTGAAAGACAGATACCTTCTTCGGGCTACACCTTC
d_gene: NA
abundance: NA
v_gene: TRBV29-1
len: 14
j_gene: TRBJ1-2

CDR3aa: CAWRGDRGRPDTQYF
CDR3nt: TGTGCCTGGAGGGGGGACAGGGGTAGGCCAGATACGCAGTATTTT
d_gene: TRBD1
abundance: once
v_gene: TRBV30
len: 15
j_gene: TRBJ2-3

CDR3aa: CASSFIERTSGSGEQFF
CDR3nt: TGCGCCAGCAGCTTTATTGAGAGGACTAGCGGGAGCGGTGAGCAGTTCTTC
d_gene: TRBD2
abundance: NA
v_gene: TRBV5-1
len: 17
j_gene: TRBJ2-1

CDR3aa: CASSRRTGDHQPQHF
CDR3nt: TGTGCCAGCAGTCGCAGGACAGGGGACCATCAGCCCCAGCATTTT
d_gene: TRBD1
abundance: NA
v_gene: TRBV6-1
len: 15
j_gene: TRBJ1-5

CDR3aa: CASSLGTAGDSADTQYF
CDR3nt: TGTGCCAGCAGCTTAGGGACAGCGGGAGATAGTGCAGATACGCAGTATTTT
d_gene: TRBD2
abundance: NA
v_gene: TRBV11-3
len: 17
j_gene: TRBJ2-3

CDR3aa: CASSSTRDRAGVETQYF
CDR3nt: TGTGCCAGCAGCTCCACCAGGGACAGGGCGGGAGTGGAGACCCAGTACTTC
d_gene: TRBD1
abundance: NA
v_gene: TRBV11-3
len: 17
j_gene: TRBJ2-5

CDR3aa: CASSEGWGGGEKLFF
CDR3nt: TGTGCCAGCAGTGAGGGATGGGGAGGGGGTGAAAAACTGTTTTTT
d_gene: NA
abundance: few
v_gene: TRBV6-1
len: 15
j_gene: TRBJ1-4

CDR3aa: CASSPEPTGASYEQYF
CDR3nt: TGCGCCAGCAGCCCGGAACCGACAGGGGCCTCCTACGAGCAGTACTTC
d_gene: TRBD1
abundance: NA
v_gene: TRBV5-1
len: 16
j_gene: TRBJ2-7